Sequencing of this TCR beta chain was carried out in a study of blood T cell repertoires in COVID-19. Study at large: PBMCs, B-cell-depleted T cells, or T cells provided the cDNA or gDNA that made up the material.

The CDR3 is made up of 14 amino acids. Germline loops: CDR1 MNHEY, CDR2 SVGAGI. Unmatched junction bases numbered 7, after V lost 7 bases and J lost 2 bases. This clone was counted once. In the authors' methods: Amplification of reference gene primers provided the estimated nucleated cell counts. Repertoires were generated with immunoSEQ multiplex PCR, while TCRdb's copy carries only in-frame clones and drops some. That table supplies the V and J calls and clone size; D and trimming were determined from the DNA. The repertoire holds approximately 60,000 clones, with approximately 93% as singletons. Sequenced sample: peripheral blood. The V and J genes are TRBV6-5 and TRBJ2-5; 7 bases are a match to TRBD1. The receptor's source is a man between 65 and 79 years old with active COVID-19. This chain's CDR3 is CASKSTGNQETQYF. The CDR3 bases are TGTGCCAGCAAATCGACAGGGAATCAAGAGACCCAGTACTTC.